This TCR beta chain was found in a study of T cell responses to AZD1222 COVID-19 vaccine. Sequencing was performed with immunoSEQ multiplex PCR; in TCRdb, only in-frame clones are kept and a portion is missing. The data show around 84,000 clones, over 75% seen once. Germline assignment: CDR1 MDHEN and CDR2 SYDVKM. V gave up 6 bases and J gave up 10 bases, with 15 bases separating them. CDR3 length equals 12 residues. V is TRBV28 and J is TRBJ1-1, with D possibly TRBD1 on 5 matching bases. The source was peripheral blood, collected 28 days after the second AZD1222 dose. The receptor's source is an adult who received the AZD1222 COVID-19 vaccine. In DNA, the CDR3 is TGTGCCAGCAGGGGCTCGGGGGGTAGAGCTTTCTTT. The encoded protein is CASRGSGGRAFF.